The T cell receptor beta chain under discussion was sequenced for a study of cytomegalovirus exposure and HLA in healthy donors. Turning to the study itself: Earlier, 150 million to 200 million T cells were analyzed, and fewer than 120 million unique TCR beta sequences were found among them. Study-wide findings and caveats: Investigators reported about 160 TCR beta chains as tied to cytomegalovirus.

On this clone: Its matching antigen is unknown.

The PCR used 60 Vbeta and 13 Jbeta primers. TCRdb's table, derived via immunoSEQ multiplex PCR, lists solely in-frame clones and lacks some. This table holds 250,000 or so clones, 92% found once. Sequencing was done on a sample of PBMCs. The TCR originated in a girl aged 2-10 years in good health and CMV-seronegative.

CDR3 sequence: CASSSEQTSSTDTQYF. CDR3 nucleotide sequence: TGTGCCAGTAGTTCCGAACAGACCTCTAGCACAGATACGCAGTATTTT. The chain employs TRBV19 and TRBJ2-3; D is unclear. Per germline, CDR1 LNHDA and CDR2 SQIVND (reference sequence). The CDR3 is 16 amino acids. The ends were cut back, 5 bases at V and 0 bases at J, with 15 bases in the middle.